Presented here are 20 T cell receptor beta chains from one specimen sequenced in a study of cytomegalovirus exposure and HLA in healthy donors. 13 Jbeta primers and 60 Vbeta primers were used for the PCR. Generated by immunoSEQ multiplex PCR, the TCRdb table keeps only in-frame clones and is missing some. The sample includes some 120,000 clones, more than 65% of them seen just once. The sample taken for sequencing was PBMCs. The receptors here all came from a woman aged 40-49 years in good health and CMV-seropositive.

V is TRBV18 and J is TRBJ1-1; 10 bases align to TRBD1. CDR3 size: 15 residues. V was pared by 4 bases and J by 4 bases, with 6 bases of the junction left unmatched. From germline, CDR1 is KGHSH and CDR2 LQKENI. In DNA, the CDR3 is TGTGCCAGCTCACGACAGGGGGCGCCGGGCACTGAAGCTTTCTTT. This sequence encodes CASSRQGAPGTEAFF.

The gene calls are TRBV19 and TRBJ2-1; the match to TRBD2 covers 12 bases. Germline V lookup: CDR1 LNHDA, CDR2 SQIVND (reference sequence). The CDR3 has 14 amino acids. Trimming cost V 7 bases and J 7 bases; bases outside gene matches: 5. CDR3 sequence reads: CASTLLAGGNEQFF. The CDR3 DNA sequence: TGTGCCAGTACCTTACTAGCGGGAGGTAATGAGCAGTTCTTC.

The V gene is TRBV5-1, the J gene TRBJ1-6, with D perhaps matching TRBD1 (6 bases). The CDR3 has 16 residues. The V and J ends lost 0 bases and 6 bases respectively, with 13 bases between them. Germline assignment: CDR1 SGHRS and CDR2 YFSETQ. The CDR3 loop is CASSLDFRGGNSPLHF. CDR3 nucleotides: TGCGCCAGCAGCTTGGACTTCAGGGGTGGTAATTCACCCCTCCACTTT.

The CDR3 is CASTSDRDTEAFF. The DNA of the CDR3 is TGTGCCAGCACCTCAGACAGGGACACTGAAGCTTTCTTT. V is TRBV2 and J is TRBJ1-1, with TRBD1 matching over 7 bases. The germline gives CDR1 SNHLY, CDR2 FYNNEI. V gave up 7 bases and J gave up 3 bases; unmatched junction bases: 5. The CDR3 length is 13 residues.

The chain joins TRBV19 to TRBJ2-1; D may be TRBD2 (5 bases). Trimming took 1 base from V and 2 from J, leaving 9 bases between them. The V gene's germline CDR1 is LNHDA and CDR2 SQIVND (reference sequence). There are 15 residues in the CDR3. The CDR3 spells CASSIAGSAYNEQFF. Written as DNA, the CDR3 is TGTGCCAGTAGTATAGCGGGATCCGCCTACAATGAGCAGTTCTTC.

The chain couples TRBV4-2 to TRBJ1-5; tentatively, D is TRBD1 (5 bases). Germline CDR1 reads LGHNA; CDR2 reads YNFKEQ. The CDR3 is 14 residues long. Trimming removed 0 bases from V and 8 bases from J, with 11 bases in between. The CDR3 DNA reads TGTGCCAGCAGCCAAGATCTTGGGGGGAAGCCCCAGCATTTT. It yields the protein CASSQDLGGKPQHF.

The chain has TRBV7-9 and TRBJ1-1; maybe TRBD1 (6 bases). V gave up 6 bases and J gave up 6 bases, with 17 bases separating them. The CDR3 spans 14 residues. CDR1 SEHNR and CDR2 FQNEAQ come from the germline V gene (reference sequence). The CDR3 loop is CASSRGAGGAEAFF. For the CDR3, the DNA is TGTGCCAGCAGTCGGGGGGCGGGGGGAGCTGAAGCTTTCTTT.

The V and J genes are TRBV7-2 and TRBJ2-1; possibly TRBD2 for D (5 bases). CDR3 length: 17 residues. The germline V gene encodes CDR1 SGHTA and CDR2 FQGNSA. Trimming pared 5 bases from V and 6 bases from J, leaving 23 bases between. CDR3 coding DNA: TGTGCCAGCAGCCTCGCCCGGTCGCGGGTGGGCCCCAATGAGCAGTTCTTC. Translated, it gives CASSLARSRVGPNEQFF.

CDR3: CASRRGNTGELFF. In DNA form, the CDR3 reads TGTGCCAGCAGAAGGGGGAACACCGGGGAGCTGTTTTTT. This rearrangement joins TRBV7-3 to TRBJ2-2; a possible D gene is TRBD1 (5 bases). With 6 bases removed from V and 1 base from J, the gap between germline ends came to 6 bases. Germline CDR1 and CDR2: SGHTA and FQGTGA. The CDR3 length is 13 residues.

The chain combines TRBV5-1 with TRBJ2-3; TRBD2 might be the D (5 bases). Germline V gene data show CDR1 as SGHRS and CDR2 as YFSETQ. Trimming pared 4 bases from V and 2 bases from J, leaving 11 bases between. The CDR3 is made up of 14 amino acids. Here the CDR3 reads CASSQLAHTDTQYF. The CDR3 coding sequence is TGCGCCAGCAGCCAGCTAGCCCACACAGATACGCAGTATTTT. Drawing the rest from reference TRBV5-1 and TRBJ2-3, the complete variable domain is KAGVTQTPRYLIKTRGQQVTLSCSPISGHRSVSWYQQTPGQGLQFLFEYFSETQRNKGNFPGRFSGRQFSNSRSEMNVSTLELGDSALYLCASSQLAHTDTQYFGPGTRLTVL.

The rearrangement joins TRBV10-2 to TRBJ2-3; 9 nucleotides match TRBD2. J gave up 3 bases and V 6 bases, and 4 bases lay outside the gene matches. The CDR3 spans 14 residues. Germline assignment: CDR1 WSHSY and CDR2 SAAADI. DNA of the CDR3: TGCGCCAGCAGCTGGACTAGCGTGACAGATACGCAGTATTTT. Encoded protein: CASSWTSVTDTQYF.

This clone was recorded once. For the CDR3, the DNA is TGTGCCAGCAGTTCCCCGGACTTGAGCGATAATGGCTACACCTTC. It yields the protein CASSSPDLSDNGYTF. The V call is TRBV6-5, the J call TRBJ1-2; D remains unclear. V lost 4 bases, J lost 6 bases, and 18 bases lay in between. CDR1 and CDR2 (germline): MNHEY, SVGAGI. The CDR3 runs to 15 residues.

The rearrangement links TRBV2 to TRBJ2-3; tentatively, D is TRBD2 (5 bases). This CDR3 is 12 amino acids long. Germline V lookup: CDR1 SNHLY, CDR2 FYNNEI. Trimming cost V 8 bases and J 0 bases, with 6 bases left between them. CDR3 protein: CASGGSTDTQYF. The CDR3 DNA is TGTGCCAGCGGCGGGAGCACAGATACGCAGTATTTT.

The chain carries TRBV2 and TRBJ2-5, with D possibly TRBD2 on 5 matching bases. The V end lost 6 bases, the J end lost 5 bases, and 13 bases lay between the germline ends. The CDR3 runs 13 residues. Germline V gene lookup returns CDR1 SNHLY and CDR2 FYNNEI. CDR3 loop: CASSRDGGETQYF. CDR3 DNA sequence: TGTGCCAGCAGCCGCGACGGCGGGGAGACCCAGTACTTC.

With regard to this clone: The germline gene is not matched at one end of the junction; a read error may be the cause. This chain links TRBV11-3 with TRBJ2-3; 10 nucleotides agree with TRBD1. Germline loops: CDR1 SGHNT, CDR2 YENEEA. This CDR3 has 15 residues. CDR3: CASSLEGTGADTQYF. The CDR3 coding sequence is TGTGCCAGCAGCCTAGAGGGGACAGGGGCAGATACGCAGTATTTT.

This chain connects TRBV28 to TRBJ2-3; 12 bases map to TRBD2. The V gene's germline CDR1 is MDHEN and CDR2 SYDVKM. Unmatched junction bases numbered 4, after V lost 1 base and J lost 2 bases. The CDR3 totals 17 residues. DNA of the CDR3: TGTGCCAGCAGTTTATCTAGACTAGCGGGAGTCACAGATACGCAGTATTTT. This codes for CASSLSRLAGVTDTQYF.

The chain employs TRBV30 and TRBJ1-5, with D possibly being TRBD1 (6 bases). Trimming removed 1 base from V and 6 bases from J, with 16 bases in between. CDR1 is GTSNPN and CDR2 is SVGIG in the germline V gene (reference sequence). The CDR3 runs to 15 residues. The CDR3 DNA is TGTGCCTGGAGTGCCCACACAGGGAGAGGTCAGCCCCAGCATTTT. Translated: CAWSAHTGRGQPQHF.

J is TRBJ2-4 and V is TRBV5-8; no clear D gene. Trimming took off 4 bases at V and 8 bases at J, with 16 bases between the two ends. The length of the CDR3 is 14 residues. Looked up from germline, CDR1 is SGHTS and CDR2 is YDEGEE. The CDR3 nucleotides read TGTGCCAGCAGCCCGCGGCTACGGAGAGACATTCAGTACTTC. Its protein product is CASSPRLRRDIQYF.

The chain joins TRBV6-5 to TRBJ2-7; 14 bases line up with TRBD2. Trimming took 8 bases from V and 4 from J; bases not matched to a gene: 7. The CDR3 is 15 amino acids. The germline V gene has CDR1 MNHEY and CDR2 SVGAGI. The CDR3, as DNA: TGTGCCAGCGCGGGACTAGCGGGAGCCCCATACGAGCAGTACTTC. It specifies CASAGLAGAPYEQYF.

This chain uses TRBV7-8 with TRBJ1-5, with TRBD1 matching 7 bases. CDR1 SGHVS and CDR2 FQNEAQ come from the germline V gene. With 1 base clipped from V and 4 bases from J, the junction kept 7 bases outside the gene matches. The CDR3 runs 16 residues. CDR3 bases: TGTGCCAGCAGCTTAGGAGGGGGCAGGGTGAATCAGCCCCAGCATTTT. Its protein is CASSLGGGRVNQPQHF.